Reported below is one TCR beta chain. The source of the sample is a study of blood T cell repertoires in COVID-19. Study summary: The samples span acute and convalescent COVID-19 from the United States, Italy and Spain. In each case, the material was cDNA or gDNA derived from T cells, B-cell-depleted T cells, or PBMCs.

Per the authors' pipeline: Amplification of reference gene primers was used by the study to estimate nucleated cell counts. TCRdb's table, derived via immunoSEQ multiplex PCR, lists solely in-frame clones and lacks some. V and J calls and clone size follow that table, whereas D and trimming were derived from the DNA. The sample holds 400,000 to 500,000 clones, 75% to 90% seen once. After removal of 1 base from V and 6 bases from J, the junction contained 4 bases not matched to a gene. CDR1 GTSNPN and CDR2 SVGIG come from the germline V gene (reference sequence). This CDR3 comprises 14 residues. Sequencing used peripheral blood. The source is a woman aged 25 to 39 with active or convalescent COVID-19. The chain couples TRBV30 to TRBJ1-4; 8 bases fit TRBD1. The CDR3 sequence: CAWSAGGAYEKLFF. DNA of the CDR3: TGTGCCTGGAGTGCAGGGGGCGCGTATGAAAAACTGTTTTTT. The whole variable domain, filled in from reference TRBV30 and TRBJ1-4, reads SQTIHQWPATLVQPVGSPLSLECTVEGTSNPNLYWYRQAAGRGLQLLFYSVGIGQISSEVPQNLSASRPQDRQFILSSKKLLLSDSGFYLCAWSAGGAYEKLFFGSGTQLSVL.